The 6 T cell receptor beta chains listed next were all sequenced from one sample in a study of blood T cell repertoires in COVID-19. Produced via immunoSEQ multiplex PCR; TCRdb's table is partial and in-frame only. Among about 170,000 clones listed, roughly 84% were seen once. The source material was peripheral blood. The receptors originated from an older man with active or convalescent COVID-19.

The chain recombines TRBV19 with TRBJ1-4; no definite D call. Trimming removed 2 bases from V and 8 bases from J, with 15 bases in between. The germline CDR1 and CDR2 sequences are LNHDA and SQIVND (reference sequence). This CDR3 comprises 15 residues. The CDR3 coding sequence is TGTGCCAGTAGTATACGTACCCCGATCGGGGAAAAACTGTTTTTT. The encoded protein is CASSIRTPIGEKLFF.

The rearrangement uses TRBV19 and TRBJ2-6; 10 bases map to TRBD2. The CDR3 consists of 19 residues. J was trimmed by 0 bases and V by 5 bases; bases with no gene match: 10. CDR1 and CDR2 (germline): LNHDA, SQIVND (reference sequence). The CDR3 DNA is TGTGCCAGTAGTTCTCTCCAGCGGGGGGGAAACTCTGGGGCCAACGTCCTGACTTTC. Protein: CASSSLQRGGNSGANVLTF.

CDR3 bases: TGTGCCAGCAGTTACGCAGGGCTTGCTGAAGCTTTCTTT. Its translation: CASSYAGLAEAFF. V gene TRBV6-2 or TRBV6-3 combines with J gene TRBJ1-1, with a possible D match to TRBD1 (5 bases). The V end lost 2 bases, the J end lost 6 bases, and 10 bases lay between the germline ends. This CDR3 is 13 amino acids long. Germline assignment: CDR1 MNHEY and CDR2 SVGEGT.

J is TRBJ1-1 and V is TRBV19; 7 bases fit TRBD1. The CDR3 has 15 amino acids. V was pared by 6 bases and J by 0 bases, with 7 bases of the junction left unmatched. Germline assignment: CDR1 LNHDA and CDR2 SQIVND (reference sequence). In nucleotides, the CDR3 is TGTGCCAGTAGCCGTCGGACAGGTATGAACACTGAAGCTTTCTTT. Its translation is CASSRRTGMNTEAFF.

V usage is TRBV19 and J usage is TRBJ2-5; the match to TRBD1 covers 7 bases. The CDR3 has 13 amino acids. Losses at the gene ends were 5 bases for V and 7 bases for J; bases not matched to a gene: 7. The germline V gene has CDR1 LNHDA and CDR2 SQIVND (reference sequence). CDR3 amino acids: CASSYDRDRTQYF. CDR3 in DNA: TGTGCCAGTAGTTACGACAGGGACAGGACCCAGTACTTC.

This clone was seen just once. The V gene is TRBV25-1, the J gene TRBJ2-5; 12 bases are a match to TRBD1. This CDR3 spans 16 amino acids. Germline V lookup: CDR1 MGHDK, CDR2 SYGVNS. The J segment lost 6 bases and the V segment lost 5 bases, leaving 10 bases of the junction unmatched. The CDR3 spells CASSLGLGQGAKTQYF. The DNA of the CDR3 is TGTGCCAGCAGTTTGGGGCTGGGACAGGGGGCGAAGACCCAGTACTTC.